This T cell receptor (beta chain) was recovered during a study of shared T cell receptors in the human thymus. Trimming cost V 5 bases and J 5 bases; bases outside gene matches: 7. The CDR3 has 15 amino acids. Germline V gives CDR1 SGHVS, CDR2 FNYEAQ. Here immunoSEQ multiplex PCR was the method, and the copy in TCRdb shows in-frame clones only, minus some. The table records some 640,000 clones, approximately 89% of them present only once. The same sample was also used in a study of human thymus T cells. That source reports: The donors were infants in Finland with congenital heart defects, otherwise immunologically healthy. Corrective cardiac surgery supplied the resected thymus tissue. Thymic and blood repertoires seemed to show skewed V and J gene use.

The TCR was taken from a boy younger than two with a congenital heart defect. The sequenced material came from thymocytes. V gene TRBV7-6 combines with J gene TRBJ2-5; TRBD2 agrees at 11 bases. CDR3 sequence reads: CASSHSGRAVETQYF. The CDR3 DNA follows: TGTGCCAGCAGCCATAGCGGGAGGGCCGTGGAGACCCAGTACTTC.